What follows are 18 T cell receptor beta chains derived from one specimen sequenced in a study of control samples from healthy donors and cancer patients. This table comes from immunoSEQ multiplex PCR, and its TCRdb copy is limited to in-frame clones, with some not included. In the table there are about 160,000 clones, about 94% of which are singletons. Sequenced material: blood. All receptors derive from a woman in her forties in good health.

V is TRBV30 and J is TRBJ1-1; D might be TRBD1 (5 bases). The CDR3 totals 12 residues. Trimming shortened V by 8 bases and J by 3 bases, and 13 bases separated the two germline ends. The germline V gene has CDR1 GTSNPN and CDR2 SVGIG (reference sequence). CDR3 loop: CAGGIGDTEAFF. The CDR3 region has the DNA TGTGCCGGCGGCATAGGGGACACTGAAGCTTTCTTT.

The DNA of the CDR3 is TGTGCCTGGAAAAGGGGACACCAGGCCAACTACGAGCAGTACTTC. Its protein product is CAWKRGHQANYEQYF. The chain uses TRBV30 and TRBJ2-7, with D possibly being TRBD1 (6 bases). Trimming removed 4 bases from V and 3 bases from J, with 19 bases in between. Germline loops: CDR1 GTSNPN, CDR2 SVGIG (reference sequence). This CDR3 region has 15 residues.

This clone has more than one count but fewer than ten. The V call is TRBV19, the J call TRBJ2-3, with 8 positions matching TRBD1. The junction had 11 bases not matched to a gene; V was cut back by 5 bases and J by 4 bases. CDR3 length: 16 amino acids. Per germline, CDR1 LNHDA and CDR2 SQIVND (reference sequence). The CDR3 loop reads CASSSQRTGYADTQYF. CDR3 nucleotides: TGTGCCAGTAGTTCTCAAAGGACAGGGTATGCAGATACGCAGTATTTT.

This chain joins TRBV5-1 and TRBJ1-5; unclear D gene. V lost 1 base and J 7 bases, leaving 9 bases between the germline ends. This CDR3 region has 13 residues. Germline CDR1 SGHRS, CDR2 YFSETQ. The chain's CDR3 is CASSLFGVQPQHF. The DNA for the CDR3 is TGCGCCAGCAGCTTGTTCGGTGTGCAGCCCCAGCATTTT.

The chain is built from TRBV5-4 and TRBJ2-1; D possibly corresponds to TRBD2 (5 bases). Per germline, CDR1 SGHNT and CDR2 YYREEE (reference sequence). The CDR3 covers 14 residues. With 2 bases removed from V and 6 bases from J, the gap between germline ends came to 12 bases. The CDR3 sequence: CASSFFSSINEQFF. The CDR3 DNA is TGTGCCAGCAGCTTTTTCTCTAGCATCAATGAGCAGTTCTTC.

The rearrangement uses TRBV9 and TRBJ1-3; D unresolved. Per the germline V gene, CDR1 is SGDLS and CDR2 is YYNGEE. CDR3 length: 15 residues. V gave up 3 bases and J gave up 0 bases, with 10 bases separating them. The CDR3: CASSDQVLSGNTIYF. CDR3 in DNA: TGTGCCAGCAGCGATCAGGTCCTCTCTGGAAACACCATATATTTT.

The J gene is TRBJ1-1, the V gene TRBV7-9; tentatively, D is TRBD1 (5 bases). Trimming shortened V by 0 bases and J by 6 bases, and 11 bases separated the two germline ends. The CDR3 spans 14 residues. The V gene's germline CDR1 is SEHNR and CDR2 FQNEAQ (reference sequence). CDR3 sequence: CASSLARTLSEAFF. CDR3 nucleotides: TGTGCCAGCAGCTTAGCTAGGACACTTTCTGAAGCTTTCTTT.

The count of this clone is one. The CDR3 coding sequence is TGTGCCAGCAGCTGGACAGGGGGTAATGAAAAACTGTTTTTT. Protein: CASSWTGGNEKLFF. The chain carries TRBV5-5 and TRBJ1-4; 10 bases map to TRBD1. The CDR3 spans 14 residues. Germline V gene data show CDR1 as SGHKS and CDR2 as YYEKEE (reference sequence). The ends lost 3 bases at V and 4 bases at J; junction bases unmatched: 0.

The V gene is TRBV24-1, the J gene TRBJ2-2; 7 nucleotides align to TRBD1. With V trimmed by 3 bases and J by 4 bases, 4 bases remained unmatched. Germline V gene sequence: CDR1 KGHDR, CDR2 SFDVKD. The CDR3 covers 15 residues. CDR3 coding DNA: TGTGCCACCAGTGATCGGACAGGCGGCACCGGGGAGCTGTTTTTT. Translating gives CATSDRTGGTGELFF.

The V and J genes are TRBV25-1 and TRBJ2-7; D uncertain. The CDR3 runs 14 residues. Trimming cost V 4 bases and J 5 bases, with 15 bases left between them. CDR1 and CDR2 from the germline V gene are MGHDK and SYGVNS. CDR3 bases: TGTGCCAGCAGTGGCTCGACGGGTCGCCACGAGCAGTACTTC. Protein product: CASSGSTGRHEQYF.

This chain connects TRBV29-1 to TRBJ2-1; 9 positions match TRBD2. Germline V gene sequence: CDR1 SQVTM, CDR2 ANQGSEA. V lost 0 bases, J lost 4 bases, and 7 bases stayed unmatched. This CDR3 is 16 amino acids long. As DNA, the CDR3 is TGCAGCGTTGAAGAACTAGCGGGCCGGGGTTACAATGAGCAGTTCTTC. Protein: CSVEELAGRGYNEQFF.

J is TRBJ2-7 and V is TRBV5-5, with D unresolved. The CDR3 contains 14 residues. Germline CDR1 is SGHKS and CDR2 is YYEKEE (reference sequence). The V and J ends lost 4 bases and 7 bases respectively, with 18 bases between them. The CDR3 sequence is CASSRAFWVEEQYF. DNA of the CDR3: TGTGCCAGCAGCCGCGCTTTTTGGGTAGAGGAGCAGTACTTC.

The CDR3 loop is CASSLGMNTEAFF. DNA for the CDR3: TGCGCCAGCAGCTTGGGCATGAACACTGAAGCTTTCTTT. J is TRBJ1-1 and V is TRBV5-1; D ambiguous. With 0 bases removed from V and 0 bases from J, the gap between germline ends came to 3 bases. CDR3 length: 13 amino acids. CDR1 is SGHRS, CDR2 YFSETQ, per germline.

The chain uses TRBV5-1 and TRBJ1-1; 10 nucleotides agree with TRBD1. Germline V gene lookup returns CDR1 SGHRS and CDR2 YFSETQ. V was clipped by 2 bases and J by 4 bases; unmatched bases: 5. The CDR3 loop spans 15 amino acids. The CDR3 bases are TGCGCCAGCAGCTTCCAGGGACAGGGGTTCACTGAAGCTTTCTTT. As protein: CASSFQGQGFTEAFF.

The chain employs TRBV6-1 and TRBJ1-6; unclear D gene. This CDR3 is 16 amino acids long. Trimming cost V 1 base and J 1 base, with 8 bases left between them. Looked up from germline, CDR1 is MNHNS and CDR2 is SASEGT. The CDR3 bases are TGTGCCAGCAGTGAAGATACGGGATCCTATAATTCACCCCTCCACTTT. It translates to CASSEDTGSYNSPLHF.

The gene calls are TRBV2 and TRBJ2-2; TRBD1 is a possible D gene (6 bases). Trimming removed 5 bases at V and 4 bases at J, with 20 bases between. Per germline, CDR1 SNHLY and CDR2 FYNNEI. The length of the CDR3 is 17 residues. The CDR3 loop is CASSKQPPGAGTGELFF. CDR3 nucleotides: TGTGCCAGCAGTAAACAGCCCCCAGGGGCTGGCACCGGGGAGCTGTTTTTT.

The CDR3 sequence is CASSPIQGPGANVLTF. The CDR3 bases are TGTGCCAGCAGTCCAATACAGGGCCCTGGGGCCAACGTCCTGACTTTC. V is TRBV27 and J is TRBJ2-6; TRBD1 might be the D (6 bases). The V and J ends lost 5 bases and 2 bases respectively, with 13 bases between them. CDR3 length: 16 residues. Germline loops: CDR1 MNHEY, CDR2 SMNVEV (reference sequence).

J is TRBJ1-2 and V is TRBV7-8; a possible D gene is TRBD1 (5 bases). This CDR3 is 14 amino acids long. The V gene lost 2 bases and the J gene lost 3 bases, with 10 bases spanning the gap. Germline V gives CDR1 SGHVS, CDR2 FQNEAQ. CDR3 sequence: CASSLQGRHYGYTF. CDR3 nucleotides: TGTGCCAGCAGCTTACAGGGACGGCACTATGGCTACACCTTC.